Described below is a single T cell receptor beta chain sequence and its context. Its antigen is as yet unknown. Method: immunoSEQ multiplex PCR; TCRdb's copy keeps in-frame clones and lacks some. The sample contains under 200,000 clones, about 88% of which appear only once. The data belong to a study of cytomegalovirus exposure and HLA in healthy donors. Looking at the study overall: In a later analysis, it was reported that the 120 or so validation repertoires had been produced on the same platform as the roughly 610 repertoires belonging to the first cohort. Study observations and caveats: The authors listed around 150 TCR beta chains as cytomegalovirus-associated.

The CDR3 has 13 amino acids. With V trimmed by 10 bases and J by 0 bases, 3 bases remained unmatched. From germline, CDR1 is MNHEY and CDR2 SMNVEV (reference sequence). This chain connects TRBV27 to TRBJ2-7, with TRBD1 matching 10 bases. The TCR originated in a woman in her late teens or twenties in good health and CMV-seronegative. Specimen: PBMCs. CDR3 coding DNA: TGTGCCACCTGGGACAGGGGCTCCTACGAGCAGTACTTC. Amino acids: CATWDRGSYEQYF.